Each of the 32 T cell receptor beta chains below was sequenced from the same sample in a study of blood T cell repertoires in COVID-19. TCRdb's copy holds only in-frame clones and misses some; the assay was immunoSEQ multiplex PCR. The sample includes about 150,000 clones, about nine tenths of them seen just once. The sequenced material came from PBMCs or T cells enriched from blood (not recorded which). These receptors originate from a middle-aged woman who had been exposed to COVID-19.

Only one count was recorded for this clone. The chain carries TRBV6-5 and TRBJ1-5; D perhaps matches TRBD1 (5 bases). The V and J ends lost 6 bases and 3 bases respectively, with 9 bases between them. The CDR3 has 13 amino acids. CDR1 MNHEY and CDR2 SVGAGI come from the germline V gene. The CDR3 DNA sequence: TGTGCCAGCAGACAGGAATTCAATCAGCCCCAGCATTTT. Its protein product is CASRQEFNQPQHF.

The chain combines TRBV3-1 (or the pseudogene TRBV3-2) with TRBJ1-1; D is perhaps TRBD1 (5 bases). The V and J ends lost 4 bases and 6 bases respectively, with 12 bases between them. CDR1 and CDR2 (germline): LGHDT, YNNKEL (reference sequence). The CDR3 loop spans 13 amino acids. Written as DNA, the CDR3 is TGTGCCAGCAGCCGCCAGGGATTAGCTGAAGCTTTCTTT. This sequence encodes CASSRQGLAEAFF.

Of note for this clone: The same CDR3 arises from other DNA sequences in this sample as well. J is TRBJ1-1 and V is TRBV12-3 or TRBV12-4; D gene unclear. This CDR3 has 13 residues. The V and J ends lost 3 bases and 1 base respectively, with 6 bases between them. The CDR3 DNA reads TGTGCCAGCAGTTTGGGAGGGAACACTGAAGCTTTCTTT. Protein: CASSLGGNTEAFF.

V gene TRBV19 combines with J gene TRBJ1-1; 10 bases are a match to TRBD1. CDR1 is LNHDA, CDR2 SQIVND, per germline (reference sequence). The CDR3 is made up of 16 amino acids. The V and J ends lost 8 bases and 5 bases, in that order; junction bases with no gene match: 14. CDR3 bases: TGTGCCAGTGGGGGGCCGGGACAGGGGCGTAAAACTGAAGCTTTCTTT. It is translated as CASGGPGQGRKTEAFF.

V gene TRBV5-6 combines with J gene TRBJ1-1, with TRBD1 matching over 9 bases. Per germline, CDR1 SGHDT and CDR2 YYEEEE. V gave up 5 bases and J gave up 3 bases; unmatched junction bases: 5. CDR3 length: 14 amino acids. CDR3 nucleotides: TGTGCCAGCAGATTAAACAGGGGGCACACTGAAGCTTTCTTT. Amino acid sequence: CASRLNRGHTEAFF.

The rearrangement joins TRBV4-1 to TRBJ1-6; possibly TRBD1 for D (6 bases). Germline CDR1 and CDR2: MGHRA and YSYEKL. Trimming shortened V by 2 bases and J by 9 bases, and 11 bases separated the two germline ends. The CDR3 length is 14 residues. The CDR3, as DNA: TGCGCCAGCAGCCAATTGAACAGGGTTTCACCCCTCCACTTT. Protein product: CASSQLNRVSPLHF.

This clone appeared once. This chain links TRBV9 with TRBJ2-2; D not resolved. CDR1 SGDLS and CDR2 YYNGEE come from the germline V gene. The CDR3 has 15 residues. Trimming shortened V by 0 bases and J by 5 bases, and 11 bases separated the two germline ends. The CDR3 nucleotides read TGTGCCAGCAGCGTAGGCGGCTATTCGACCGGGGAGCTGTTTTTT. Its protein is CASSVGGYSTGELFF.

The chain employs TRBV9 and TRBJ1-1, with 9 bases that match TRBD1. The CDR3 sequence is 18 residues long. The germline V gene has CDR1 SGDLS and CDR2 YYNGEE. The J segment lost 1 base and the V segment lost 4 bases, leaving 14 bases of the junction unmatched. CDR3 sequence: CASSILSGTGMSNTEAFF. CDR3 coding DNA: TGTGCCAGCAGCATCTTATCCGGGACAGGGATGTCGAACACTGAAGCTTTCTTT.

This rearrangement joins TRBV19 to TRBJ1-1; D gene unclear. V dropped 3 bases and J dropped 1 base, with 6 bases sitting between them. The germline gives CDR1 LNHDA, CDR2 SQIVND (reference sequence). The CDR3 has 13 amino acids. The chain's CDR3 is CASSINRNTEAFF. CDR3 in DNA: TGTGCCAGTAGTATCAATAGGAACACTGAAGCTTTCTTT.

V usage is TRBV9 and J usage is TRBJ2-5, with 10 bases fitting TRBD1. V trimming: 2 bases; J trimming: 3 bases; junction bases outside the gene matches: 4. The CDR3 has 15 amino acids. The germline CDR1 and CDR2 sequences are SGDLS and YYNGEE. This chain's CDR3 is CASSVDGQGEETQYF. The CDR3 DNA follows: TGTGCCAGCAGCGTTGACGGACAGGGGGAAGAGACCCAGTACTTC. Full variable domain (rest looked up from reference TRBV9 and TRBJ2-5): DSGVTQTPKHLITATGQRVTLRCSPRSGDLSVYWYQQSLDQGLQFLIQYYNGEERAKGNILERFSAQQFPDLHSELNLSSLELGDSALYFCASSVDGQGEETQYFGPGTRLLVL.

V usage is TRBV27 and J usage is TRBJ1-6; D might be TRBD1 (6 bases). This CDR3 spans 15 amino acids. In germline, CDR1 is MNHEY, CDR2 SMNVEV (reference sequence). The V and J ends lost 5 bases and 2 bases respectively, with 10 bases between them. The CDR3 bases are TGTGCCAGCAGTCGAGGACAGCCCTATAATTCACCCCTCCACTTT. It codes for CASSRGQPYNSPLHF.

CDR3 sequence (DNA): TGTGCCGCCACGGACAGGGGGAGGGAGGGCTACACCTTC. Protein: CAATDRGREGYTF. The rearrangement links TRBV10-3 to TRBJ1-2, with TRBD1 matching 10 bases. The germline V gene has CDR1 ENHRY and CDR2 SYGVKD. Trimming took 11 bases from V and 8 from J; bases not matched to a gene: 11. This CDR3 is built from 13 residues.

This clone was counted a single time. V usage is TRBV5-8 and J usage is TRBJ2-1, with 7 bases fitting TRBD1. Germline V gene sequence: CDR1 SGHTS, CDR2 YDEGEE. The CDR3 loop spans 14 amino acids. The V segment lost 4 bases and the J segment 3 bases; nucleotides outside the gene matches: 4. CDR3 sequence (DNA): TGTGCCAGCAGCCCGGGGACAGACTACAATGAGCAGTTCTTC. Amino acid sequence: CASSPGTDYNEQFF.

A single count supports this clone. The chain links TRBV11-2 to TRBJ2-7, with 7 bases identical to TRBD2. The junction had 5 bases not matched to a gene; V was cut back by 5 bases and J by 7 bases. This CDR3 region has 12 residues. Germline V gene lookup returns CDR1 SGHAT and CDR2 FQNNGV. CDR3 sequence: CASSQSGGEQYF. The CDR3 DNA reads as TGTGCCAGCAGCCAGTCCGGGGGGGAGCAGTACTTC.

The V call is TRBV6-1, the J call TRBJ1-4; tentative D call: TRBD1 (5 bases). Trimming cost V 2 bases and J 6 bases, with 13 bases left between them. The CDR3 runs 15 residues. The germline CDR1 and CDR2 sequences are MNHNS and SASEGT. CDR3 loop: CASSEIGLGDEKLFF. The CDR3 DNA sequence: TGTGCCAGCAGTGAAATAGGTCTAGGGGATGAAAAACTGTTTTTT.

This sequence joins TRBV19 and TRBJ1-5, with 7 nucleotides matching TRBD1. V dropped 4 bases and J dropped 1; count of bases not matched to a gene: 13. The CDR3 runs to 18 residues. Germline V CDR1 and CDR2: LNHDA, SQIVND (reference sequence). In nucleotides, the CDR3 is TGTGCCAGTAGTACCCGGGACAGAGAAATTATAAGCAATCAGCCCCAGCATTTT. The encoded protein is CASSTRDREIISNQPQHF. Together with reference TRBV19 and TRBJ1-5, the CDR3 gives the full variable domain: DGGITQSPKYLFRKEGQNVTLSCEQNLNHDAMYWYRQDPGQGLRLIYYSQIVNDFQKGDIAEGYSVSREKKESFPLTVTSAQKNPTAFYLCASSTRDREIISNQPQHFGDGTRLSIL.

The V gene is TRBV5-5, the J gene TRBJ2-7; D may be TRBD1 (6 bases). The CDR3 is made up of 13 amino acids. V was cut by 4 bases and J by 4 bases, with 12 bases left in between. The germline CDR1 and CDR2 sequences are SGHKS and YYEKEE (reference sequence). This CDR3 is CASSTGQGYEQYF. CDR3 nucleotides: TGTGCCAGCAGCACGGGACAAGGGTACGAGCAGTACTTC.

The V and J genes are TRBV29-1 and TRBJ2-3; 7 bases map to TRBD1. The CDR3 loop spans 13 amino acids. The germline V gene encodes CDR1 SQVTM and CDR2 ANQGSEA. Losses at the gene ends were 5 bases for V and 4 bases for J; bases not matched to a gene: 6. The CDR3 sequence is CSVSTGMADTQYF. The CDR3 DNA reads TGCAGCGTTTCGACAGGGATGGCAGATACGCAGTATTTT.

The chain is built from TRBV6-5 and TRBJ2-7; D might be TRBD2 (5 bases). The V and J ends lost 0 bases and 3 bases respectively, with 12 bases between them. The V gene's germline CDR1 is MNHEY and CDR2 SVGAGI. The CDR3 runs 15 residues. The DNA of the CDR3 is TGTGCCAGCAGTTACTCGAATGAACGGGGCTACGAGCAGTACTTC. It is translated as CASSYSNERGYEQYF.

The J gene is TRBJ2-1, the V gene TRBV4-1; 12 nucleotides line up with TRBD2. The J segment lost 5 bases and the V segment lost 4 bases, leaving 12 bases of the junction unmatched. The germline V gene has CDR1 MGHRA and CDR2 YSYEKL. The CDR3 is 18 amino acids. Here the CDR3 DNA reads TGCGCCAGCAGCCCCCGTTTGGTACTAGCGGGAGGTAACAATGAGCAGTTCTTC. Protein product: CASSPRLVLAGGNNEQFF.

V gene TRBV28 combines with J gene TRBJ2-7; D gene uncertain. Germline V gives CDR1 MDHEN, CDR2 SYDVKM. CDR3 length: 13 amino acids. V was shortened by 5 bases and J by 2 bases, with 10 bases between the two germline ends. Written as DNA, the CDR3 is TGTGCCAGCAGTCAACAGCAAGCCTACGAGCAGTACTTC. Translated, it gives CASSQQQAYEQYF.

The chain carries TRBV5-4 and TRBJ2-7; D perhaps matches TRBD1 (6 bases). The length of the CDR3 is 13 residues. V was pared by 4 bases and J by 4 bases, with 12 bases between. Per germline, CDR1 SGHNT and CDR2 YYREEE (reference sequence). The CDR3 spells CASSTSGVYEQYF. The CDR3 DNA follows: TGTGCCAGCAGCACTTCAGGGGTTTACGAGCAGTACTTC.

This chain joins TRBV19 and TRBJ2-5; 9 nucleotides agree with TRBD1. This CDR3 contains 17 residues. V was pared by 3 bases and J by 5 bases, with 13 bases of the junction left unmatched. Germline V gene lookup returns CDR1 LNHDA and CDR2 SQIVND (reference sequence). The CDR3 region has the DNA TGTGCCAGTAGTATGTCGGGGACAGGGCGCAAGTATGAGACCCAGTACTTC. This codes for CASSMSGTGRKYETQYF.

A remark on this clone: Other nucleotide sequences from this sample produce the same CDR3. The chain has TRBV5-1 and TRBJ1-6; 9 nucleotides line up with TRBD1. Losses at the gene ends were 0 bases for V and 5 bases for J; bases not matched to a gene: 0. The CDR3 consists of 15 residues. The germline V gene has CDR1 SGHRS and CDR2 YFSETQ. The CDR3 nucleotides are TGCGCCAGCAGCTTGGGACAGGGGGATAATTCACCCCTCCACTTT. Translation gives CASSLGQGDNSPLHF. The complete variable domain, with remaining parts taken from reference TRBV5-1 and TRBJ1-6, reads KAGVTQTPRYLIKTRGQQVTLSCSPISGHRSVSWYQQTPGQGLQFLFEYFSETQRNKGNFPGRFSGRQFSNSRSEMNVSTLELGDSALYLCASSLGQGDNSPLHFGNGTRLTVT.

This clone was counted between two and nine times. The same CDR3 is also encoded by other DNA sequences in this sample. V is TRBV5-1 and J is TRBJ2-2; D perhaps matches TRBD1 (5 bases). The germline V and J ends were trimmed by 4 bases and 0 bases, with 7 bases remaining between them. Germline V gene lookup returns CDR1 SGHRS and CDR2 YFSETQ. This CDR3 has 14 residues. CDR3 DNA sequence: TGCGCCAGCAGCCAGGGCTCGAACACCGGGGAGCTGTTTTTT. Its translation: CASSQGSNTGELFF.

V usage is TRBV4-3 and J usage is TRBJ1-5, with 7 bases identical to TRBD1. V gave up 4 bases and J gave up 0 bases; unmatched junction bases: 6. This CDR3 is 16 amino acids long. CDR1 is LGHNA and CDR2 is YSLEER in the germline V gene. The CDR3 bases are TGCGCCAGCAGCCCCGGGACAGCGACTAGCAATCAGCCCCAGCATTTT. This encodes CASSPGTATSNQPQHF.

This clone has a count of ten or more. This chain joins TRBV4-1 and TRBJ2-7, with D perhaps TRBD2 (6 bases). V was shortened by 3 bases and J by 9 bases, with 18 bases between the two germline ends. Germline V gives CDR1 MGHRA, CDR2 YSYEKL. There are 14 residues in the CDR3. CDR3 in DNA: TGCGCCAGCAGCCATCCCGGAGGGGTGTTAGGGCAGTACTTC. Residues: CASSHPGGVLGQYF.

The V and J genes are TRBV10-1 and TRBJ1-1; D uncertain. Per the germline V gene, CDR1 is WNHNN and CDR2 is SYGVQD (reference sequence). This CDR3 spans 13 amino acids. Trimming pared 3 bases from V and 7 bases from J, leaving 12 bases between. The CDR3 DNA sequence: TGCGCCAGCAGTGATCCTAGACGGGATGAAGCTTTCTTT. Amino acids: CASSDPRRDEAFF.

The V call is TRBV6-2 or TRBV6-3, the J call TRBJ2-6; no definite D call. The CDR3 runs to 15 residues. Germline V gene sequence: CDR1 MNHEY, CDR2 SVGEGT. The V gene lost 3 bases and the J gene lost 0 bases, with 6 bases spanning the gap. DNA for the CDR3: TGTGCCAGCAGTTATAGAGCCTCTGGGGCCAACGTCCTGACTTTC. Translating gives CASSYRASGANVLTF.

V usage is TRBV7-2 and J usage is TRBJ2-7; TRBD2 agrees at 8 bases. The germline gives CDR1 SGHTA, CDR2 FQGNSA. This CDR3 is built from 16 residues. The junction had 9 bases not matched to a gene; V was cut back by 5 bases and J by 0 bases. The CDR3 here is CASSPGLAQTSYEQYF. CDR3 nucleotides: TGTGCCAGCAGCCCTGGACTAGCTCAAACCTCCTACGAGCAGTACTTC.

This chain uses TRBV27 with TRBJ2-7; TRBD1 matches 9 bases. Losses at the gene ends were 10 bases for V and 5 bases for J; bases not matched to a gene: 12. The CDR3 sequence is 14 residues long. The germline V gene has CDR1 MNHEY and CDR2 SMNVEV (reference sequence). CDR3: CATGAPGQGDEQYF. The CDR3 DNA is TGTGCCACCGGAGCGCCGGGACAGGGAGACGAGCAGTACTTC.

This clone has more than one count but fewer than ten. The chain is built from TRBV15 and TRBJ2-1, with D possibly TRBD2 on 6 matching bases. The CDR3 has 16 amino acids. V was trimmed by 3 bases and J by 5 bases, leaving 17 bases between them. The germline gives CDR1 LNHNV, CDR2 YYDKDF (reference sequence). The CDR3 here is CATSRGKGGVDNEQFF. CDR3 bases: TGTGCCACCAGCAGGGGCAAGGGCGGGGTCGACAATGAGCAGTTCTTC.